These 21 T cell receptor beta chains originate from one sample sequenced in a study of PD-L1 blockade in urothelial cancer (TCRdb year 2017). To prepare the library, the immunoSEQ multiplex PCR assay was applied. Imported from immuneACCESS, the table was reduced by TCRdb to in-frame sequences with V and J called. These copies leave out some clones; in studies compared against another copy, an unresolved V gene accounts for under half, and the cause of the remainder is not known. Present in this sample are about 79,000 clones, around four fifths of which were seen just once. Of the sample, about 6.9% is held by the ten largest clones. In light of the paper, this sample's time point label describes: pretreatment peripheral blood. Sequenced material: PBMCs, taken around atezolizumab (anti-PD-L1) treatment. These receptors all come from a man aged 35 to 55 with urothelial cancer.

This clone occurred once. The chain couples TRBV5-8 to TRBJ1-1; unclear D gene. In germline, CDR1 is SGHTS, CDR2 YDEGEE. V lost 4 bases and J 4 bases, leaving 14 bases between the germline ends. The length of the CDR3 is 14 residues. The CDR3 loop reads CASSGVGGITEAFF. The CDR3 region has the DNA TGTGCCAGCAGCGGAGTGGGAGGGATCACTGAAGCTTTCTTT.

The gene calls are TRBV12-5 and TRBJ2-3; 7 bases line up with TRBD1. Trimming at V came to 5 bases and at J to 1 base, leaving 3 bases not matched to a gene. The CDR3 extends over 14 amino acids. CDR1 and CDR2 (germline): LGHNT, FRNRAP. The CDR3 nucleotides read TGTGCTAGTGGTAAGGGGGCCGGCACAGATACGCAGTATTTT. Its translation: CASGKGAGTDTQYF.

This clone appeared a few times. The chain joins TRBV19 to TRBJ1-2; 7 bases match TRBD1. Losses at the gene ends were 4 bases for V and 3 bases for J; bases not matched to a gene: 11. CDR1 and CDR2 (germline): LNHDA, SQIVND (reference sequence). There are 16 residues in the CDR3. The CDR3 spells CASSTPGTDSYYGYTF. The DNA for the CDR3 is TGTGCCAGTAGTACCCCCGGGACAGATTCCTACTATGGCTACACCTTC.

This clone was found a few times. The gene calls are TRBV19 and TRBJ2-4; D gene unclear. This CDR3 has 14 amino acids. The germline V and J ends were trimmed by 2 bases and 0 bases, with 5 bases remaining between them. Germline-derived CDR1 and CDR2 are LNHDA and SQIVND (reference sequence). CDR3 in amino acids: CASSIQLAKNIQYF. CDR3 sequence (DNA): TGTGCCAGTAGTATACAACTAGCCAAAAACATTCAGTACTTC.

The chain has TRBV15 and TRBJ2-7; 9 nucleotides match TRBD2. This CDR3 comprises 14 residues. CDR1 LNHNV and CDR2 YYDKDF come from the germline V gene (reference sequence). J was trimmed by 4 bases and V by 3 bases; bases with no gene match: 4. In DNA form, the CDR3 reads TGTGCCACCAGCAGCCGAACTAGCGGGTACGAGCAGTACTTC. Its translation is CATSSRTSGYEQYF.

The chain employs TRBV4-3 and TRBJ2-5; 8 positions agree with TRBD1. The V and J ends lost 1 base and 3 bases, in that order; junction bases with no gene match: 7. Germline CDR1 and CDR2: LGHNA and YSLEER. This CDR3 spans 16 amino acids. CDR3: CASSQVRTGTKETQYF. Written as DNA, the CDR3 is TGCGCCAGCAGCCAAGTAAGGACAGGGACAAAAGAGACCCAGTACTTC.

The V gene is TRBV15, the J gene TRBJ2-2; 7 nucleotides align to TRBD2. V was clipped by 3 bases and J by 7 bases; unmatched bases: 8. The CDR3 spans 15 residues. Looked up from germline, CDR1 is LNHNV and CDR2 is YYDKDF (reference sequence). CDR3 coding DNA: TGTGCCACCAGCAGGTCTCTCGCGGGGGTCGGGGAGCTGTTTTTT. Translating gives CATSRSLAGVGELFF.

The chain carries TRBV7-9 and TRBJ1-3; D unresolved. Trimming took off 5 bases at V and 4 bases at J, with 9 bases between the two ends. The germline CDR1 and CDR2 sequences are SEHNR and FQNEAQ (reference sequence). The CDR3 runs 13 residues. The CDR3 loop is CASSVPAGNTIYF. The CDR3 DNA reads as TGTGCCAGCAGCGTACCCGCGGGAAACACCATATATTTT.

The CDR3 DNA sequence: TGCGCCAGCAGCTTTCAAAACAGGGAGTCCTACGAGCAGTACTTC. As protein: CASSFQNRESYEQYF. V gene TRBV5-1 combines with J gene TRBJ2-7, with D possibly matching TRBD1 (6 bases). In germline, CDR1 is SGHRS, CDR2 YFSETQ. V was shortened by 2 bases and J by 1 base, with 13 bases between the two germline ends. The CDR3 has 15 residues.

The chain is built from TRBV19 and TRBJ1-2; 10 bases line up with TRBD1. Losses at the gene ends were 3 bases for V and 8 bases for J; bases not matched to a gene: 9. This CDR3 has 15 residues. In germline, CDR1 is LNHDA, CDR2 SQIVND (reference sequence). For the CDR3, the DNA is TGTGCCAGTAGTATGGGGACAGGGGCCCTAATGGGCTACACCTTC. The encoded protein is CASSMGTGALMGYTF.

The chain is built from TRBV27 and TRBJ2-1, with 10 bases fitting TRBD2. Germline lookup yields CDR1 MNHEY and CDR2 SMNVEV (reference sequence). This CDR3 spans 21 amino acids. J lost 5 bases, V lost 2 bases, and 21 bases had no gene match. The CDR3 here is CASSLKGRGLAGEGFNNEQFF. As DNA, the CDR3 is TGTGCCAGCAGTTTAAAAGGGAGGGGTCTAGCGGGAGAGGGGTTCAACAATGAGCAGTTCTTC.

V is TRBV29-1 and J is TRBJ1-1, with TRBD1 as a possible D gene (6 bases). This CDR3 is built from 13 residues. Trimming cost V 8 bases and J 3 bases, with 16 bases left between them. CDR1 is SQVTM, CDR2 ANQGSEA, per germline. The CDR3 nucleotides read TGCAGCATTCGCAGGGGTCGGGACACTGAAGCTTTCTTT. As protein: CSIRRGRDTEAFF.

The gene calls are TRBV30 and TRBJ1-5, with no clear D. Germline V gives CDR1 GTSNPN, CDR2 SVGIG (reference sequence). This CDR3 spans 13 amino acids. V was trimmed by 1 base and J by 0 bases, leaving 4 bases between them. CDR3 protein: CAWSADSNQPQHF. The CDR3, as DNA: TGTGCCTGGAGTGCAGATAGCAATCAGCCCCAGCATTTT.

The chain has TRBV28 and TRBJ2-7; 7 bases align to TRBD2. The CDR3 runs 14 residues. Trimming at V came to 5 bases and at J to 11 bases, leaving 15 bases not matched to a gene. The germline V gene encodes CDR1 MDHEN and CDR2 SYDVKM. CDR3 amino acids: CASSPSGGRKSEYF. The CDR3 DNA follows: TGTGCCAGCAGTCCCTCGGGGGGAAGGAAGTCCGAGTACTTC. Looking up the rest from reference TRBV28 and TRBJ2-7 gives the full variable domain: DVKVTQSSRYLVKRTGEKVFLECVQDMDHENMFWYRQDPGLGLRLIYFSYDVKMKEKGDIPEGYSVSREKKERFSLILESASTNQTSMYLCASSPSGGRKSEYFGPGTRLTVT.

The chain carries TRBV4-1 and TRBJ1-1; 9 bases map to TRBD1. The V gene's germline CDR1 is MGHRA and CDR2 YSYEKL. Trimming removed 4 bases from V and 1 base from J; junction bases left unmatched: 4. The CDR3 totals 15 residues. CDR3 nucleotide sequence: TGCGCCAGCAGCCCCTGGGACAGGGCGAACACTGAAGCTTTCTTT. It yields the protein CASSPWDRANTEAFF.

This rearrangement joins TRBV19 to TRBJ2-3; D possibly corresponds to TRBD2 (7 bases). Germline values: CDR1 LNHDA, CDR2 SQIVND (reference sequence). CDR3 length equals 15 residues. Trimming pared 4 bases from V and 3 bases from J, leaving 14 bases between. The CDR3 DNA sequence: TGTGCCAGTAGTACCCCCGGGGGGCTAACAGATACGCAGTATTTT. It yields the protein CASSTPGGLTDTQYF.

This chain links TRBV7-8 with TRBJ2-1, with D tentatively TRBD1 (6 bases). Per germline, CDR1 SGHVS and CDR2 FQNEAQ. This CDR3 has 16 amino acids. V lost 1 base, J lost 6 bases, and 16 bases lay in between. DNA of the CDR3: TGTGCCAGCAGCTTAGAGGCGGACAGTGTTTCCAATGAGCAGTTCTTC. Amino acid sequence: CASSLEADSVSNEQFF.

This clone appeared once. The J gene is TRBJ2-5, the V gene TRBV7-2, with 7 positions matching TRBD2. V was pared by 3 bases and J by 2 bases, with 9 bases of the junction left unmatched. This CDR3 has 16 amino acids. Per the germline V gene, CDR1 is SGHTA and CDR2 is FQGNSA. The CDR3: CASSFSILARQETQYF. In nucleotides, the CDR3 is TGTGCCAGCAGCTTCAGTATACTAGCGAGACAAGAGACCCAGTACTTC. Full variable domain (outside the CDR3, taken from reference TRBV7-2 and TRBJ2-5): GAGVSQSPSNKVTEKGKDVELRCDPISGHTALYWYRQSLGQGLEFLIYFQGNSAPDKSGLPSDRFSAERTGGSVSTLTIQRTQQEDSAVYLCASSFSILARQETQYFGPGTRLLVL.

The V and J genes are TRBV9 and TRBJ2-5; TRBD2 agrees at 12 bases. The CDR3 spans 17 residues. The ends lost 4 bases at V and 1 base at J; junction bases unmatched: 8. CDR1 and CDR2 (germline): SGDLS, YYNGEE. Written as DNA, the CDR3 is TGTGCCAGCAGCACAGTTTCGACTAGCGGGAGCCAAGAGACCCAGTACTTC. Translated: CASSTVSTSGSQETQYF.

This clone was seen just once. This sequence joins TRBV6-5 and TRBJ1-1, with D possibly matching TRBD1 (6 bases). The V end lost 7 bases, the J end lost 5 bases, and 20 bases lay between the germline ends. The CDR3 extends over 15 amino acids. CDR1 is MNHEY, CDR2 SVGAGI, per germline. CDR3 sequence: CASTAPGHPGTEAFF. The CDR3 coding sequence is TGTGCCAGCACCGCACCGGGACACCCTGGGACTGAAGCTTTCTTT.

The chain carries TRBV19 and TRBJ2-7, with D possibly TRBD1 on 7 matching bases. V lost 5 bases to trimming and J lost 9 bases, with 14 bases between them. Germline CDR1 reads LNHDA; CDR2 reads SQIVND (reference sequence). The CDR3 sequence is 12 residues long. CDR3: CASSPRQGGQYF. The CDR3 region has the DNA TGTGCCAGTAGTCCCAGGCAGGGGGGGCAGTACTTC.